The subject of this entry is one T cell receptor (beta chain). These data are taken from a study of OX40 agonist ivuxolimab in advanced cancers. The CDR3 runs 14 residues. V lost 6 bases to trimming and J lost 3 bases, with 14 bases between them. Germline CDR1 and CDR2: MNHEY and SVGAGI. The assay was immunoSEQ multiplex PCR, and TCRdb's table has in-frame clones only and misses some. Of approximately 57,000 clones in the sample, more than 80% are singletons; the top ten hold 0.7% to 0.8%. V gene TRBV6-5 combines with J gene TRBJ1-1; D perhaps matches TRBD1 (5 bases). This receptor was obtained from an adult with an advanced solid tumor such as melanoma, head and neck, liver or kidney cancer. The specimen was CD4+ or CD8+ T cells sorted from blood, collected in a trial of the OX40 agonist ivuxolimab. The CDR3 loop is CASRRDWMDTEAFF. The CDR3 bases are TGTGCCAGCAGGCGGGACTGGATGGACACTGAAGCTTTCTTT.